The next 2 T cell receptor beta chains were all read from a single sample in a study of shared clonotypes between healthy human individuals. Produced via immunoSEQ multiplex PCR; TCRdb's table is partial and in-frame only. The sample holds approximately 470,000 clones, around 73% seen once. Sequencing input: PBMCs. The receptor set was obtained from a woman aged 40 to 55 in good health. Some clones in this sample may be carry-over from other donors' samples.

This chain uses TRBV7-6 with TRBJ1-5, with D maybe TRBD1 (5 bases). This CDR3 has 14 amino acids. Germline V lookup: CDR1 SGHVS, CDR2 FNYEAQ. V was pared by 8 bases and J by 6 bases, with 17 bases between. This CDR3 reads CASSRLGVGQPQHF. Here the CDR3 DNA reads TGTGCCAGCTCGAGGTTGGGGGTTGGTCAGCCCCAGCATTTT.

The rearrangement links TRBV9 to TRBJ1-3; D uncertain. This CDR3 comprises 13 residues. Germline-derived CDR1 and CDR2 are SGDLS and YYNGEE. V was trimmed by 4 bases and J by 8 bases, leaving 13 bases between them. The CDR3 DNA follows: TGTGCCAGCAGCAAGCGAGATAGGGACACCATATATTTT. It translates to CASSKRDRDTIYF.